The following is a T cell receptor (beta chain) sequence with its context. The CDR3 is 14 residues long. Germline V gene data show CDR1 as SGHKS and CDR2 as YYEKEE (reference sequence). These data come from a study of CXCR3-negative and CXCR3-positive naive CD8 T cells. TRB cDNA was prepared as libraries by UMI-labeled 5' RACE. TCRdb re-called the 5' RACE reads, yielding one record per CDR3 amino acid sequence without DNA. This repertoire comprises about 66,000 distinct CDR3 sequences; its ten largest clones make up about 4.5%. V usage is TRBV5-5 and J usage is TRBJ2-1. This receptor was identified in a human donor in good health. Some clones in this sample may be carry-over from other donors' samples. The sequenced sample consisted of naive CXCR3- CD8+ T cells from blood. The sample's subset: CD45RO-CCR7+CD27+CD95- naive CD8+ T cells lacking CXCR3 (TNR3-). The CDR3 loop is CASSLDGTYNEQFF. Using reference TRBV5-5 and TRBJ2-1 for the parts outside the CDR3, the full variable domain is DAGVTQSPTHLIKTRGQQVTLRCSPISGHKSVSWYQQVLGQGPQFIFQYYEKEERGRGNFPDRFSARQFPNYSSELNVNALLLGDSALYLCASSLDGTYNEQFFGPGTRLTVL.